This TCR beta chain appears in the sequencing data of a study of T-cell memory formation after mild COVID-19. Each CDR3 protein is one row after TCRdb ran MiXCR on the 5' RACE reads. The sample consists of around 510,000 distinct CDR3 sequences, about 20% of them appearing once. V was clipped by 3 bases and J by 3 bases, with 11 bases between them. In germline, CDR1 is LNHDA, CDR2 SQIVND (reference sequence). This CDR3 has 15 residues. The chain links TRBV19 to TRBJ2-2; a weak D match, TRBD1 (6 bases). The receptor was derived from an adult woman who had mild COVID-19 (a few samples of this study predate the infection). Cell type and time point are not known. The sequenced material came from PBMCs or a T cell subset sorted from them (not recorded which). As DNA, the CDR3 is TGTGCCAGTAGTATCGGCCCAGGGGACACCGGGGAGCTGTTTTTT. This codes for CASSIGPGDTGELFF. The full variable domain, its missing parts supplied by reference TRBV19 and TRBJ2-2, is DGGITQSPKYLFRKEGQNVTLSCEQNLNHDAMYWYRQDPGQGLRLIYYSQIVNDFQKGDIAEGYSVSREKKESFPLTVTSAQKNPTAFYLCASSIGPGDTGELFFGEGSRLTVL.